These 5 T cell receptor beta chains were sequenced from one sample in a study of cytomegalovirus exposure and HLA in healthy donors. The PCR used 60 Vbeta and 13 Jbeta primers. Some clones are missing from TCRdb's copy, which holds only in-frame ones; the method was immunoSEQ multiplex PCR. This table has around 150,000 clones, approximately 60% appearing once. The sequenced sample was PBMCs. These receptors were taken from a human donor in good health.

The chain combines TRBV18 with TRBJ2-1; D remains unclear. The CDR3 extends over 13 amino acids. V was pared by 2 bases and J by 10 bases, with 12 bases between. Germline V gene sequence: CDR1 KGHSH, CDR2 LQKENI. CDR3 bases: TGTGCCAGCTCACCAGGAGCCAATAACGAGCAGTTCTTC. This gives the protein CASSPGANNEQFF.

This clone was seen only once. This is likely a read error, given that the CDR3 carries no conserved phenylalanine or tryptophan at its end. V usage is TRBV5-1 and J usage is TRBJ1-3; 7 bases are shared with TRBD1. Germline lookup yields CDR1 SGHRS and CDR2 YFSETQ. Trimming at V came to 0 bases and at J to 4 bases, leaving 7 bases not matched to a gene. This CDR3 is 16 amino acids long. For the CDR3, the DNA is TGCGCCAGCAGCTTGGGGGACAGTTACTCCGGAAACACCATATATCTT. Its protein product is CASSLGDSYSGNTIYL.

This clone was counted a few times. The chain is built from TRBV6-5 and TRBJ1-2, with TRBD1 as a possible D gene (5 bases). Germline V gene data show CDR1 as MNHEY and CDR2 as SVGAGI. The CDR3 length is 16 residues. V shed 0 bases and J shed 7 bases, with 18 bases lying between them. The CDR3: CASSYSSDSSLGGYTF. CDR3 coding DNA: TGTGCCAGCAGTTACTCGTCTGACAGCTCGCTGGGTGGCTACACCTTC.

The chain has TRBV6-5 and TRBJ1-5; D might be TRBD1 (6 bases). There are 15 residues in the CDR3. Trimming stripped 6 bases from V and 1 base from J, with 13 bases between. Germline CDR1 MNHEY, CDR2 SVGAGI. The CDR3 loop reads CASSSQGRSNQPQHF. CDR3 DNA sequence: TGTGCCAGCAGCTCCCAGGGGCGAAGCAATCAGCCCCAGCATTTT.

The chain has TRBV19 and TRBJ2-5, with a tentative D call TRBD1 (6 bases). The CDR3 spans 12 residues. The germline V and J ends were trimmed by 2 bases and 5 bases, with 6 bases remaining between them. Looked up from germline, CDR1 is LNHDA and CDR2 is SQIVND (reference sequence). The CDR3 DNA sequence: TGTGCCAGTAGTATAACAGGGGAGACCCAGTACTTC. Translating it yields CASSITGETQYF.